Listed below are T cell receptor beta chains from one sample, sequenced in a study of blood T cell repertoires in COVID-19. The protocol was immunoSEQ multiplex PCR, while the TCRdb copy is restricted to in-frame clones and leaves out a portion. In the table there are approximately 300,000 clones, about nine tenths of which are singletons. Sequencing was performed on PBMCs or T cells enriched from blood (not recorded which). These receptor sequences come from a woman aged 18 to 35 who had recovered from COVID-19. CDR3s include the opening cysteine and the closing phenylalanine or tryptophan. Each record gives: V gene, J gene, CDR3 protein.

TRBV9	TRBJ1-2	CASSVETGYGYTF
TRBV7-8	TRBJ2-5	CASSLARDRKETQYF
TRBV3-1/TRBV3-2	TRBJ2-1	CASSQSNTGSREQFF
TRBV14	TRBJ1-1	CASSLRQGVNSEAFF
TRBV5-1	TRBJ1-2	CASRGGLDTGYGYTF
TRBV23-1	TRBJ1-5	CASSQTAWGNQPQHF
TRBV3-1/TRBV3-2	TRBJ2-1	CASSHHNNEQFF
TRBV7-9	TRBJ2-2	CASSLAPIPNTGELFF
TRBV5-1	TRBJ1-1	CASSLSTPLNTEAFF
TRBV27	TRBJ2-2	CASSPLAGARKVHTGELFF
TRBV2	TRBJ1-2	CAGQEARGPPYGYTF
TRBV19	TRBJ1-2	CASSIEDRAYGYTF
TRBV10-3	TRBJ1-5	CAISRQGGKYSNQPQHF
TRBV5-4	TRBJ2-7	CASSWGTGTGMDEQYF
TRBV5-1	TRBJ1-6	CASRGGYNYNSPLHF
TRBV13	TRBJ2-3	CASSLGVQRRGDTQYF
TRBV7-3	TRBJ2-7	CASSLGEGRHYEQYF
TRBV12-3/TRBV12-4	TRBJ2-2	CATGQGAGELFF
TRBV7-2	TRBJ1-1	CASSILRRSTEAFF
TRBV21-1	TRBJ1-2	CASSKKRTEINYGYTF